These 6 T cell receptor beta chains came from one sample sequenced in a study of Graves' ophthalmopathy and Graves' hyperthyroidism. Beta-chain TCR CDR3 regions were amplified from RNA transcripts. Second-round multiplex PCR came after a first-round RT-PCR that employed HTBI primers. TCRdb reprocessed the multiplex PCR reads with MiXCR, giving one entry per CDR3 protein. The repertoire holds roughly 350,000 distinct CDR3 sequences, with about a sixth as singletons. The sample consisted of peripheral blood. The receptors stem from an adult woman with stable Graves' hyperthyroidism.

About this clonotype itself: Possible read error: a much larger clone is one base away. The chain joins TRBV6-5 to TRBJ2-2; 7 bases agree with TRBD1. The CDR3 is 16 residues long. CDR1 and CDR2 from the germline V gene are MNHEY and SVGAGI. V shed 4 bases, J shed 4 bases, and the junction held 9 bases outside the gene matches. The DNA for the CDR3 is TGTGCCAGCAGTTTAGCCGGGACAGTGGTCACCGGGGAGCTGTTTTTT. Protein: CASSLAGTVVTGELFF.

The CDR3 sequence is CASSYSTQKETQYF. In DNA form, the CDR3 reads TGTGCCAGCAGTTACTCGACCCAGAAGGAGACCCAGTACTTC. This chain connects TRBV6-2 or TRBV6-3 to TRBJ2-5; D call uncertain. The V gene lost 0 bases and the J gene lost 5 bases, with 10 bases spanning the gap. Looked up from germline, CDR1 is MNHEY and CDR2 is SVGEGT. The length of the CDR3 is 14 residues.

The chain couples TRBV20-1 to TRBJ2-5; 8 nucleotides agree with TRBD1. Germline assignment: CDR1 DFQATT and CDR2 SNEGSKA (reference sequence). The CDR3 loop spans 18 amino acids. V was clipped by 3 bases and J by 2 bases; unmatched bases: 17. CDR3 in DNA: TGCAGTGCTAGTATTGTGGGGGGAGACAGGGGTCCACAAGAGACCCAGTACTTC. This encodes CSASIVGGDRGPQETQYF.

This clonotype was seen at least ten times. This CDR3 is missing its conserved last phenylalanine or tryptophan, likely due to a read error. J is TRBJ1-1 and V is TRBV24-1, with unresolved D. Deletions cut 5 bases from V and 7 bases from J, with 7 bases between. The germline CDR1 and CDR2 sequences are KGHDR and SFDVKD. The length of the CDR3 is 11 residues. CDR3 sequence reads: CATSAGNEAFS. The CDR3 bases are TGTGCCACCAGTGCCGGCAATGAAGCTTTCTCT.

This clonotype occurred many times. The rearrangement uses TRBV29-1 and TRBJ2-7; D unresolved. Germline CDR1 reads SQVTM; CDR2 reads ANQGSEA. V was cut by 0 bases and J by 6 bases, with 6 bases left in between. The CDR3 consists of 11 residues. The CDR3 sequence: CSVEDSSEQYF. The CDR3 nucleotides are TGCAGCGTTGAAGATTCTAGCGAGCAGTACTTC.

This clonotype was observed many times. For the CDR3, the DNA is TGTGCCAGCAGCTTAAGTGTGAAGATCACTGAAGCTTTCTTT. It specifies CASSLSVKITEAFF. The chain couples TRBV7-9 to TRBJ1-1; the D is unclear. Germline lookup yields CDR1 SEHNR and CDR2 FQNEAQ (reference sequence). V was trimmed by 2 bases and J by 4 bases, leaving 11 bases between them. CDR3 length: 14 residues. The full variable domain, with the rest looked up from reference TRBV7-9 and TRBJ1-1, is DTGVSQNPRHKITKRGQNVTFRCDPISEHNRLYWYRQTLGQGPEFLTYFQNEAQLEKSRLLSDRFSAERPKGSFSTLEIQRTEQGDSAMYLCASSLSVKITEAFFGQGTRLTVV.